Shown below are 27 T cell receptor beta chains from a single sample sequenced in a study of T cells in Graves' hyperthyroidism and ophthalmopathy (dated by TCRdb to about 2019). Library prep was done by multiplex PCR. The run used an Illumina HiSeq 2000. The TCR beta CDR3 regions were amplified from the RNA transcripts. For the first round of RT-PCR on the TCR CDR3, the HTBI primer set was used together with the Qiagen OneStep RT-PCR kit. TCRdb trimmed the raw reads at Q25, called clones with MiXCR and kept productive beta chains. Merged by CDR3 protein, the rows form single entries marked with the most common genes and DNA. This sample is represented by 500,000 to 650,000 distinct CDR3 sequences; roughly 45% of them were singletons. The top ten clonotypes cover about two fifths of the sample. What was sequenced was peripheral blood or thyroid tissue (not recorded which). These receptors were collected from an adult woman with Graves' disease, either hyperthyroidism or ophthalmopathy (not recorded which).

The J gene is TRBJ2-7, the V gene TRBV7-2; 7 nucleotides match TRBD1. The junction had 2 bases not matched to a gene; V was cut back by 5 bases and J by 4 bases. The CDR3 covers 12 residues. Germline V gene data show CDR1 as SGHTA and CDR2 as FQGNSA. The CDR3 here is CASSPGQYEQYF. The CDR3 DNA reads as TGTGCCAGCAGCCCGGGACAGTACGAGCAGTACTTC. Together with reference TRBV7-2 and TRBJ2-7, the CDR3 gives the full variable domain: GAGVSQSPSNKVTEKGKDVELRCDPISGHTALYWYRQSLGQGLEFLIYFQGNSAPDKSGLPSDRFSAERTGGSVSTLTIQRTQQEDSAVYLCASSPGQYEQYFGPGTRLTVT.

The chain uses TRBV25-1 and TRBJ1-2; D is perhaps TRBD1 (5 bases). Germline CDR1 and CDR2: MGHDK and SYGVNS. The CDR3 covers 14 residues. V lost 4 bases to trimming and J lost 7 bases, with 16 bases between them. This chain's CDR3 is CASSGVGGEGGYTF. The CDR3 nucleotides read TGTGCCAGCAGTGGTGTTGGGGGAGAGGGTGGCTACACCTTC.

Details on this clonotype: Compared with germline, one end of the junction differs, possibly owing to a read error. The CDR3 DNA follows: TGTGCCAGCAGCCGGAGGGGGGCATTAGATACGCAGTATTTT. Translated: CASSRRGALDTQYF. This rearrangement joins TRBV4-1 to TRBJ2-3; either TRBD1 or TRBD2 may fit D (6 bases each). The germline V gene has CDR1 MGHRA and CDR2 YSYEKL. The CDR3 is 14 amino acids.

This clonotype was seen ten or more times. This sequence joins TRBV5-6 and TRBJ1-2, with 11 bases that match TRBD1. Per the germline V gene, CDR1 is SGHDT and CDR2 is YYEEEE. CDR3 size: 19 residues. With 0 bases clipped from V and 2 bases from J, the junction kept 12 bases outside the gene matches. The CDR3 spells CASSLAGTGGEGTNYGYTF. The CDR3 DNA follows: TGTGCCAGCAGCTTGGCAGGGACAGGGGGTGAAGGTACCAACTATGGCTACACCTTC.

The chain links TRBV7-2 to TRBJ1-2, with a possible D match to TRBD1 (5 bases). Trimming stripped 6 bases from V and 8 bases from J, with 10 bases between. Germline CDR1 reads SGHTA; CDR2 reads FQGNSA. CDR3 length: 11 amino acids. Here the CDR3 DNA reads TGTGCCAGCAGACCCGAGGGGGGCTACACCTTC. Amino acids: CASRPEGGYTF.

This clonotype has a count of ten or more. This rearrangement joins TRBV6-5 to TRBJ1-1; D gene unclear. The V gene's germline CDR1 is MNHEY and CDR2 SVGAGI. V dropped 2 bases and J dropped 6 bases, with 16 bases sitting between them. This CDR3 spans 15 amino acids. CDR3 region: CASSYGPAVLAEAFF. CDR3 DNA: TGTGCCAGCAGTTACGGCCCGGCGGTGCTCGCTGAAGCTTTCTTT.

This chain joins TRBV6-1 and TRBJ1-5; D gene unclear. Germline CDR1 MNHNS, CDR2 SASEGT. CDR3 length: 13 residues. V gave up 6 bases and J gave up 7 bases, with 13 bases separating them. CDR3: CASRGGFRQPQHF. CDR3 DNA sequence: TGTGCCAGCAGGGGAGGGTTCCGGCAGCCCCAGCATTTT.

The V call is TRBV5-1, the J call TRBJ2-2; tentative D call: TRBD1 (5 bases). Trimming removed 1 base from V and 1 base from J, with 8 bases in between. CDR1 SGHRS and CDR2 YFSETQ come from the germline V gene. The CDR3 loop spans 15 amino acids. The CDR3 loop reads CASSLQGRNTGELFF. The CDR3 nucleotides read TGCGCCAGCAGCTTGCAGGGTCGGAACACCGGGGAGCTGTTTTTT.

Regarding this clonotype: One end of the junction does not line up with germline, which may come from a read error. The CDR3 DNA reads as TGTGCCAGCAGTGAACACGGTTTTATAATCGAGGGGGCCAACGTCCTCACTTTC. Translation gives CASSEHGFIIEGANVLTF. V is TRBV2 and J is TRBJ2-6; 7 bases match TRBD1. CDR1 and CDR2 (germline): SNHLY, FYNNEI. The CDR3 runs to 18 residues.

CDR3 in DNA: TGCGCCAGCCGCAGGGACGGAGAAAAACTGTTTTTT. Translated: CASRRDGEKLFF. The chain uses TRBV5-1 and TRBJ1-4, with a weak D call TRBD1 (5 bases). CDR1 and CDR2 from the germline V gene are SGHRS and YFSETQ. The CDR3 runs 12 residues. Trimming stripped 7 bases from V and 8 bases from J, with 12 bases between.

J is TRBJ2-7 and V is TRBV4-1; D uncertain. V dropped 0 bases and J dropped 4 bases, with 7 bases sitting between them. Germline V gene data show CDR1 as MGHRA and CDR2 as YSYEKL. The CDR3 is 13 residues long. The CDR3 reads CASSQDGVYEQYF. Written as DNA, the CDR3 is TGCGCCAGCAGCCAAGATGGCGTTTACGAGCAGTACTTC.

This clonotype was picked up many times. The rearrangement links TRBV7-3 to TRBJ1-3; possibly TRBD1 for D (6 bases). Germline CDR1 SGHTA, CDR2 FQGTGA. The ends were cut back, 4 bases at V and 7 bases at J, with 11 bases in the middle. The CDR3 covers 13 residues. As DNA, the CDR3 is TGTGCCAGCAGCTCCGGACAGACGAACACCATATATTTT. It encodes CASSSGQTNTIYF.

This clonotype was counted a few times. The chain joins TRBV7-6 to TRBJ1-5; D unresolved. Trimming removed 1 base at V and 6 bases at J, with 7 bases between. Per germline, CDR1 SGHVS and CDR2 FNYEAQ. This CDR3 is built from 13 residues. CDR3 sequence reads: CASSLGVLQPQHF. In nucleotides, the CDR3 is TGTGCCAGCAGCTTAGGAGTTCTTCAGCCCCAGCATTTT.

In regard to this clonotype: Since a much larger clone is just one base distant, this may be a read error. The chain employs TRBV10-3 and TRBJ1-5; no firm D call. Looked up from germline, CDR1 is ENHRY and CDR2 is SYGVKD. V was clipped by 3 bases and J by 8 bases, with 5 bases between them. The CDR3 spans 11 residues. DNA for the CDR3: TGTGCCATCAGTGACGGCGAGCCCCAGCATTTT. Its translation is CAISDGEPQHF.

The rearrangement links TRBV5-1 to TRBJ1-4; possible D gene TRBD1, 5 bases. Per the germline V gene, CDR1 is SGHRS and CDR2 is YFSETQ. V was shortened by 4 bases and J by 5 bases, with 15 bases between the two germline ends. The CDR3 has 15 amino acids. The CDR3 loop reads CASSVRLTENEKLFF. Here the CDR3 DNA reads TGCGCCAGCAGCGTACGTCTGACAGAAAATGAAAAACTGTTTTTT.

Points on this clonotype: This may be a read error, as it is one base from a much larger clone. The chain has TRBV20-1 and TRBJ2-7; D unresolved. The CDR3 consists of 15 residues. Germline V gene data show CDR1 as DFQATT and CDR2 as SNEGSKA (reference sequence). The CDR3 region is CSARGHSGGPYEQHF. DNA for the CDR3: TGCAGTGCTAGAGGGCACTCCGGTGGTCCGTACGAGCAGCACTTC.

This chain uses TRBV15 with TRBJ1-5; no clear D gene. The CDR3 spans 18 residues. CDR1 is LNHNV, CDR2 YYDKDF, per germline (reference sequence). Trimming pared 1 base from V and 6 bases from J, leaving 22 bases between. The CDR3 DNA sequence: TGTGCCACCAGCAGAGGTCCGGTAACCTTTAGCATCGGTCAGCCCCAGCATTTT. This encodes CATSRGPVTFSIGQPQHF.

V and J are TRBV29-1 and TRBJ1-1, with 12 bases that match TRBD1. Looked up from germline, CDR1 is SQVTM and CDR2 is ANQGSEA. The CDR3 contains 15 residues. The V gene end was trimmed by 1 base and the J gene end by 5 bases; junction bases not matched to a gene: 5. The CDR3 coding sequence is TGCAGCGTTGAAGGGGACAGGGGGCGTGAGACTGAAGCTTTCTTT. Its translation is CSVEGDRGRETEAFF.

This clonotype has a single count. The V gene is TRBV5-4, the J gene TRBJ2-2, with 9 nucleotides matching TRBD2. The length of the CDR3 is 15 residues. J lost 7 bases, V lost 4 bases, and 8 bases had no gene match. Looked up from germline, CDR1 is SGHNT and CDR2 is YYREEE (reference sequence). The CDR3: CASSLSGSRGGELFF. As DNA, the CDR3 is TGTGCCAGCAGCCTTAGCGGGAGCAGGGGCGGGGAGCTGTTTTTT.

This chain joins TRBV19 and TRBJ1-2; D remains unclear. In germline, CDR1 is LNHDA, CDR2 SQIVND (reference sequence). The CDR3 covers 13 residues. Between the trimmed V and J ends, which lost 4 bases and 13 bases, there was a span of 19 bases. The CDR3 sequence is CASSKVWTSGFTF. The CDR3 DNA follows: TGTGCCAGTAGTAAGGTCTGGACTAGCGGTTTCACCTTC.

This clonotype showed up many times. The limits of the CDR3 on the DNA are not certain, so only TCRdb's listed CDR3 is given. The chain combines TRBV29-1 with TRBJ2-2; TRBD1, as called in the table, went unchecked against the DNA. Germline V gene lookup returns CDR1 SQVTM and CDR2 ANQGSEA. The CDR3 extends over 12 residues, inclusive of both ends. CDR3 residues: CSVGPGGGELFF.

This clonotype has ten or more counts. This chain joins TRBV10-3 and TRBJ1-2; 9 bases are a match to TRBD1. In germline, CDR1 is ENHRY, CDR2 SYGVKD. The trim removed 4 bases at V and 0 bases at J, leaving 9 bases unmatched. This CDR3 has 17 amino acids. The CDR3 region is CAISGKTGGPTNYGYTF. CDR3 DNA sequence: TGTGCCATCAGTGGGAAGACAGGGGGTCCCACTAACTATGGCTACACCTTC.

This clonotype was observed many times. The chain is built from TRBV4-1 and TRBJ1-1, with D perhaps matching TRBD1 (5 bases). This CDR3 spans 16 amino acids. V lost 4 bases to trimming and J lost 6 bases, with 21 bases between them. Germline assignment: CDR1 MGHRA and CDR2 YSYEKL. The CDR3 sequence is CASSPHLFGMGAEAFF. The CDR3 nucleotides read TGCGCCAGCAGCCCGCACCTATTTGGTATGGGGGCTGAAGCTTTCTTT.

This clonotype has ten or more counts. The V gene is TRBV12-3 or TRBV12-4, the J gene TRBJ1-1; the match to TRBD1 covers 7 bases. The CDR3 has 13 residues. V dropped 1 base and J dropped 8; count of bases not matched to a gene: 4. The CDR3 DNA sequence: TGTGCCAGCAGTTTAGGGGGACAGCTAGAAGCTTTCTTT. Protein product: CASSLGGQLEAFF.

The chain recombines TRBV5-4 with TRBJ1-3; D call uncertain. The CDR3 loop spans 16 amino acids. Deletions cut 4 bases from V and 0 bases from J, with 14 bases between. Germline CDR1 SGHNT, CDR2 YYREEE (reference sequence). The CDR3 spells CASSPGGADSGNTIYF. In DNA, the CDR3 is TGTGCCAGCAGCCCGGGTGGTGCAGACTCTGGAAACACCATATATTTT.

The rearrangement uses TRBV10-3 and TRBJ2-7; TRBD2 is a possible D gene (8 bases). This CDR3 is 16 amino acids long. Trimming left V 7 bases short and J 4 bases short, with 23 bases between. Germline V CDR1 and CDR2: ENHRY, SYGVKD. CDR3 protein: CAIKTGVGSGSYEQYF. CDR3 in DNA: TGTGCCATCAAAACAGGGGTCGGAAGCGGGAGTTACGAGCAGTACTTC.

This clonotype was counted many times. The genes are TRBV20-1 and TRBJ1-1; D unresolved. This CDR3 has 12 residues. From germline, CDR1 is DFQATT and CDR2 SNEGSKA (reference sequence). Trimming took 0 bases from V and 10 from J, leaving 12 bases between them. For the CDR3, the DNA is TGCAGTGCTAGAGATGGCGACTGGGCAGCTTTCTTT. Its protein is CSARDGDWAAFF.